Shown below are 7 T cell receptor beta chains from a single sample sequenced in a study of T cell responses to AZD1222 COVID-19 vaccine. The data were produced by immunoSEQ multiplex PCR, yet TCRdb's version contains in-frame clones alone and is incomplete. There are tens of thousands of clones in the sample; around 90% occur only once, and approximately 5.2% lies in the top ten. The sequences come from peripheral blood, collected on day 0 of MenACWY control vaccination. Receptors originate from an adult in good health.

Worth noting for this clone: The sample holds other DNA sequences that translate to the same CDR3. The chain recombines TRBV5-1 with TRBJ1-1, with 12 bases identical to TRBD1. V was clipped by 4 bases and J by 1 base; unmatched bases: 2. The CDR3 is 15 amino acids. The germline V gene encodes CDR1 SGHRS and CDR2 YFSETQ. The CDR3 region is CASSLGQGANTEAFF. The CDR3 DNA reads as TGCGCCAGCAGCCTGGGACAGGGGGCGAACACTGAAGCTTTCTTT.

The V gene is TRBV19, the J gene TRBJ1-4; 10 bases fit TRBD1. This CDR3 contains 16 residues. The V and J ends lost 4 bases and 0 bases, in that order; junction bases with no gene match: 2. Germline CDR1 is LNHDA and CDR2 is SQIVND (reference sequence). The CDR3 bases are TGTGCCAGTAGTAAAGGGACAGGGGCAACTAATGAAAAACTGTTTTTT. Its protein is CASSKGTGATNEKLFF.

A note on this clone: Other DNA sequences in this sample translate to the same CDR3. This CDR3 reads CAISESGETQYF. For the CDR3, the DNA is TGTGCCATCAGTGAGTCTGGGGAGACCCAGTACTTC. The genes are TRBV10-3 and TRBJ2-5; D is uncertain. With 0 bases removed from V and 5 bases from J, the gap between germline ends came to 4 bases. CDR1 is ENHRY, CDR2 SYGVKD, per germline. This CDR3 is 12 amino acids long.

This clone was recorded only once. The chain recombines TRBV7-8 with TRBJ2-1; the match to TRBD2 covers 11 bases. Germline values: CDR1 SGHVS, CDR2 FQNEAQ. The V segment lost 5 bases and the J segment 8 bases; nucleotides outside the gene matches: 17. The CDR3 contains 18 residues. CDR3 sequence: CASSRELSSGGAGYEQFF. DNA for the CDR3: TGTGCCAGCAGCCGAGAATTGAGTAGCGGGGGGGCTGGGTATGAGCAGTTCTTC. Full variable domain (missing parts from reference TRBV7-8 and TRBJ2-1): GAGVSQSPRYKVAKRGQDVALRCDPISGHVSLFWYQQALGQGPEFLTYFQNEAQLDKSGLPSDRFFAERPEGSVSTLKIQRTQQEDSAVYLCASSRELSSGGAGYEQFFGPGTRLTVL.

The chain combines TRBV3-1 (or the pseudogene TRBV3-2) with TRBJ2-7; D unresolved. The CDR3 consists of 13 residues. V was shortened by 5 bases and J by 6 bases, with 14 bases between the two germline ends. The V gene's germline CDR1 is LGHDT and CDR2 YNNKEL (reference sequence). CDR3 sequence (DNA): TGTGCCAGCAGCACCTACGGAGATGGCGAGCAGTACTTC. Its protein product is CASSTYGDGEQYF.

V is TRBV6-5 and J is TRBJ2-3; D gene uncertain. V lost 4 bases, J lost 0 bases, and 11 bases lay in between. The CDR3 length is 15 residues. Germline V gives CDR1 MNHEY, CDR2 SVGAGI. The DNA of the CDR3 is TGTGCCAGCAGTTCCCCTTGGGAAAGCACAGATACGCAGTATTTT. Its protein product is CASSSPWESTDTQYF.

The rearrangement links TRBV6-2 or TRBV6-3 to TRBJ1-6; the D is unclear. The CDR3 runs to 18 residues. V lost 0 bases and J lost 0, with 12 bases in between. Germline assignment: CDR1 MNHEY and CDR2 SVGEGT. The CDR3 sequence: CASSYSGRASSYNSPLHF. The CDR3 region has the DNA TGTGCCAGCAGTTACTCAGGGAGGGCAAGCTCCTATAATTCACCCCTCCACTTT.